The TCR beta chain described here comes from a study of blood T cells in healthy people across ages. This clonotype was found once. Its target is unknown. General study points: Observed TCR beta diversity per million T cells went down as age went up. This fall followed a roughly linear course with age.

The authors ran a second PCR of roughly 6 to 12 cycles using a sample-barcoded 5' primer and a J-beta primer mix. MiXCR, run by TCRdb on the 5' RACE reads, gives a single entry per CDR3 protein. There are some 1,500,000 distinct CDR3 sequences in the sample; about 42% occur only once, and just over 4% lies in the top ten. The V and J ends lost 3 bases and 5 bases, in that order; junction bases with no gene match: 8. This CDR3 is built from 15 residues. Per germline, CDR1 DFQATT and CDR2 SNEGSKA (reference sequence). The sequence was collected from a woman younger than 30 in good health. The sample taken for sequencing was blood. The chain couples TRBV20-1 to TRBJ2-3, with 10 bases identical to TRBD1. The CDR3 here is CSASPRDRGGDTQYF. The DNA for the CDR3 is TGCAGTGCTAGTCCCCGGGACAGGGGTGGAGATACGCAGTATTTT.